This T cell receptor (beta chain) was profiled in a study of brain T cells in children with intractable seizures. In regard to this clone: Its antigen is still unknown.

Only cases whose brain tissue showed the highest T cell transcript signatures were sequenced. Patients received at least one anti-epileptic drug before surgery. Clones were sequenced by immunoSEQ multiplex PCR, and TCRdb holds only the in-frame ones, with some missing. The sample holds under 150,000 clones, roughly 94% seen once. Study conclusions and caveats: Absence of clones before surgery may stem from lower sequencing depth. Patients' HCMV serostatus was unknown; virus specificity rests on CDR3 similarity alone.

Deletions cut 6 bases from V and 1 base from J, with 9 bases between. From germline, CDR1 is ENHRY and CDR2 SYGVKD. This CDR3 contains 14 residues. This TCR was recovered from a boy younger than two with hemimegalencephaly and intractable seizures. The sequencing here drew on peripheral blood, taken at surgery. The chain carries TRBV10-3 and TRBJ2-2; TRBD1 or TRBD2 may be the D gene (5 bases each). The CDR3 bases are TGTGCCATCAGCGGGGACCAGAACACCGGGGAGCTGTTTTTT. This sequence encodes CAISGDQNTGELFF.